A selection of T cell receptor beta chains follows, all from one sample in a study of human T cells and chemical hapten exposure. TCRdb re-called the RACE reads with MiXCR, one entry per CDR3 protein. The table has approximately 100,000 distinct CDR3 sequences, more than 10% seen once; the top ten hold roughly 1.6%. The material was whole blood, obtained in connection with sensitization to the hapten diphenylcyclopropenone (DPC). The receptor source for this set is a woman aged 45-59 years with alopecia areata. Some clones in this sample may be carry-over from other donors' samples. Each CDR3 is given with its conserved first and last residue. D genes are given only for firm matches. The size of a clone is reported for some rows only, either as once, few or many, or as a class for expanded clones.

length	V	size	D	J	CDR3	DNA
15	TRBV18	NA	NA	TRBJ1-5	CASSPLEQNNQPQHF	TGTGCCAGCTCACCACTCGAGCAGAACAATCAGCCCCAGCATTTT
16	TRBV5-1	many	NA	TRBJ2-2	CASRRQHEIPTGELFF	TGCGCCAGCCGACGACAGCACGAGATTCCCACCGGGGAGCTGTTTTTT
15	TRBV14	once	NA	TRBJ2-2	CASSPVQVNTGELFF	TGTGCCAGCAGCCCCGTCCAGGTGAACACCGGGGAGCTGTTTTTT
16	TRBV5-4	NA	TRBD2	TRBJ2-3	CASSPPGTSRTDTQYF	TGTGCCAGCAGCCCCCCCGGGACTAGCCGCACAGATACGCAGTATTTT
15	TRBV19	NA	TRBD1	TRBJ2-1	CASSIPGQGYNEQFF	TGTGCCAGTAGTATCCCGGGACAGGGTTACAATGAGCAGTTCTTC
15	TRBV2	many	NA	TRBJ2-1	CASSADRASYNEQFF	TGTGCCAGCAGTGCCGACAGAGCCTCCTACAATGAGCAGTTCTTC
14	TRBV10-1	few	TRBD1	TRBJ1-2	CASSPGQDSYGYTF	TGCGCCAGCAGCCCCGGACAGGACAGCTATGGCTACACCTTC
15	TRBV5-1	many	TRBD1	TRBJ1-2	CASSLDSGGYYGYTF	TGCGCCAGCAGCTTGGATTCAGGGGGCTACTATGGCTACACCTTC
15	TRBV24-1	few	TRBD2	TRBJ2-3	CATSVQRGVPDTQYF	TGTGCCACCAGTGTGCAGCGGGGGGTTCCAGATACGCAGTATTTT
12	TRBV6-4	few	NA	TRBJ2-1	CASSGSYNEQFF	TGTGCCAGCAGCGGGAGCTACAATGAGCAGTTCTTC
13	TRBV29-1	many	NA	TRBJ1-1	CSAKQGSNTEAFF	TGCAGCGCTAAACAGGGATCGAACACTGAAGCTTTCTTT
17	TRBV28	few	TRBD2	TRBJ2-1	CASSLGASGKWYNEQFF	TGTGCCAGCAGTTTGGGGGCTAGCGGGAAGTGGTACAATGAGCAGTTCTTC
17	TRBV9	many	NA	TRBJ1-3	CASSVGTPQAAGNTIYF	TGTGCCAGCAGCGTAGGTACCCCACAGGCTGCCGGAAACACCATATATTTT
15	TRBV28	many	TRBD2	TRBJ2-1	CASSSSGSEGNEQFF	TGTGCCAGCAGTTCTAGCGGGAGTGAGGGGAATGAGCAGTTCTTC
8	TRBV29-1	many	NA	TRBJ1-1	CSVGGAFF	TGCAGCGTTGGAGGAGCTTTCTTT
13	TRBV20-1	many	TRBD1	TRBJ2-7	CSALQGGKGEQYF	TGCAGTGCTTTACAGGGGGGTAAAGGCGAGCAGTACTTC
16	TRBV11-1	NA	TRBD1	TRBJ1-1	CASTPDREVMNTEAFF	TGTGCCAGCACCCCGGACAGGGAGGTCATGAACACTGAAGCTTTCTTT
13	TRBV2	few	NA	TRBJ1-1	CASVGTAGAEAFF	TGTGCCAGCGTTGGGACCGCCGGAGCTGAAGCTTTCTTT
15	TRBV27	NA	NA	TRBJ1-2	CASSLSPQLSYGYTF	TGTGCCAGCAGTTTATCCCCGCAGCTCTCCTATGGCTACACCTTC
17	TRBV6-2/TRBV6-3	NA	TRBD2	TRBJ2-3	CASSYGRTSGGTDTQYF	TGTGCCAGCAGTTACGGTCGGACTAGCGGGGGCACAGATACGCAGTATTTT
14	TRBV25-1	few	TRBD2	TRBJ2-1	CASASAGTSDEQFF	TGTGCCAGCGCATCAGCCGGGACTAGTGATGAGCAGTTCTTC
12	TRBV4-1	NA	NA	TRBJ1-4	CASSRTREKLFF	TGCGCCAGCAGCCGCACACGGGAAAAACTGTTTTTT
14	TRBV7-9	few	NA	TRBJ2-5	CASSWGTYQETQYF	TGTGCCAGCAGCTGGGGCACGTACCAAGAGACCCAGTACTTC
14	TRBV19	NA	NA	TRBJ1-5	CASTFSGQGQPQHF	TGTGCCAGTACCTTCTCGGGGCAGGGGCAGCCCCAGCATTTT
16	TRBV20-1	many	TRBD1	TRBJ1-2	CSAGGDRSLSGYGYTF	TGCAGTGCTGGGGGGGACAGATCTCTTTCTGGCTATGGCTACACCTTC
16	TRBV18	NA	NA	TRBJ1-1	CASSPTGGLSSTEAFF	TGTGCCAGCTCACCCACCGGGGGCCTCAGCAGCACTGAAGCTTTCTTT
15	TRBV28	NA	NA	TRBJ2-4	CASKTVDLLGNIQYF	TGTGCCAGCAAAACTGTGGACCTTTTAGGAAACATTCAGTACTTC
13	TRBV19	NA	NA	TRBJ1-6	CASNIGRVSPLHF	TGTGCCAGTAACATCGGTAGAGTTTCACCCCTCCACTTT
16	TRBV5-1	few	TRBD2	TRBJ2-2	CASSFRAGANTGELFF	TGCGCCAGCAGCTTCCGAGCGGGAGCGAACACCGGGGAGCTGTTTTTT
12	TRBV6-6	few	NA	TRBJ2-5	CASSKSGETQYF	TGTGCCAGCAGCAAATCCGGCGAGACCCAGTACTTC
16	TRBV6-2/TRBV6-3	few	NA	TRBJ2-6	CASSELKASWANVLTF	TGTGCCAGCAGCGAACTTAAGGCCTCTTGGGCCAACGTCCTGACTTTC
15	TRBV14	NA	TRBD2	TRBJ2-1	CASILAGGMYNEQFF	TGTGCCAGCATCCTAGCGGGAGGGATGTACAATGAGCAGTTCTTC
13	TRBV12-3/TRBV12-4	few	NA	TRBJ1-1	CASKRTENTEAFF	TGTGCCAGCAAAAGGACAGAGAACACTGAAGCTTTCTTT
14	TRBV7-8	NA	NA	TRBJ1-2	CASSLVPASYGYTF	TGTGCCAGCAGCTTAGTGCCAGCTTCCTATGGCTACACCTTC
15	TRBV7-9	NA	NA	TRBJ1-1	CVSSPSLGADTEAFF	TGTGTCAGCAGCCCCAGTTTGGGCGCTGACACTGAAGCTTTCTTT
15	TRBV2	NA	TRBD2	TRBJ2-2	CASTLAGTNTGELFF	TGTGCCAGCACCCTAGCGGGGACGAACACCGGGGAGCTGTTTTTT
16	TRBV11-2	NA	TRBD2	TRBJ2-7	CASSRRPSGGSYEQYF	TGTGCCAGCAGCCGAAGGCCGTCGGGGGGCTCCTACGAGCAGTACTTC
14	TRBV5-1	many	NA	TRBJ1-1	CASSFAGMNTEAFF	TGCGCCAGCAGCTTCGCAGGGATGAACACTGAAGCTTTCTTT
19	TRBV28	few	TRBD1	TRBJ2-4	CASSLPGQGAKVAKNIQYF	TGTGCCAGCAGTTTACCCGGCCAGGGGGCGAAGGTAGCCAAAAACATTCAGTACTTC
16	TRBV6-2/TRBV6-3	many	TRBD2	TRBJ2-3	CASSYSPSGGPDTQYF	TGTGCCAGCAGTTACTCGCCTAGCGGGGGCCCAGATACGCAGTATTTT